The present T cell receptor beta chain was sequenced within a study of Tregs in tolerant kidney transplant recipients (dated by TCRdb to the late 2010s). Broadly, across the study: The study used TCRbeta sequencing to identify donor-specific regulatory T cells before combined kidney and bone marrow transplantation, then tracked those cells after transplant. TCRbeta repertoire sequencing was used in 3 healthy controls to compare several methods for expanding Tregs specific for an allogeneic donor.

Details on this clone: Its target antigen remains unknown. The input lacks base qualities; no much larger clone sits a single base away.

Genomic DNA was extracted from sorted cells with the QIAGEN DNeasy Blood and Tissue Kit for TCRbeta CDR3 sequencing. High-throughput TCRbeta CDR3 sequencing, which included PCR amplification with bias correction and internal controls, was done commercially through immunoSEQ. Turning to the authors' computational methods: A unique productive TCRbeta sequence was defined by the CDR3 nucleotide sequence when primers matched, and otherwise by the CDR3 amino acid sequence together with the Vbeta and Jbeta genes. To correct for sorting error, sequences found in more than one sorted population at a frequency ratio of 2:1 or less were discarded, and the remaining shared sequences were assigned to the population with the higher frequency. A sequence counted as donor-reactive if, in CFSE-low cells, the sequence had a frequency of at least 0.01% and was expanded at least 5-fold compared with unstimulated cells. Repertoire divergence was quantified by Jensen-Shannon divergence using the top 100 TCRbeta sequences ranked by frequency. For samples with multiple sequencing runs, sorting error was corrected separately for each run before the runs were pooled. TCRdb stores this immuneACCESS table with in-frame sequences only. Part of the clones is absent; in the studies checked, under half of the shortfall reflects unresolved V genes, and no reason is known for the rest. The V and J calls and clone size are taken from that table; D and trimming were inferred from the DNA. A total of 92,000 or so clones appear in this sample, approximately 94% of them only once. 4.5% to 5% of the sample lies in the top ten.

Thawed PBMCs were FACS-sorted into unstimulated Tregs (CD4+CD25+CD127-), CD4+ non-Tregs (CD4+CD25-), CD4 cells and CD8 cells. Healthy control blood was obtained either as purchased buffy coats or from healthy volunteers. Healthy control blood was processed to PBMCs by Ficoll density gradient and cryopreserved, and patient PBMCs were collected before and after transplant. Study-wide conclusions, independent of this receptor: Expanding Tregs with activated donor B cells appeared to identify the most biologically relevant and donor-specific TCRbeta repertoire. Because the study included only a small number of patients, the results must be confirmed in larger populations and under other immunosuppression protocols. Although technical replication error seemed to be minimal, the question of biological reproducibility was not addressed directly.

V drops 0 bases and J drops 5 bases, leaving 15 bases in between. The CDR3 sequence holds 15 residues, the cysteine and phenylalanine included. Solely the CDR3 DNA is kept, with 45 bases framed from the first base. In the germline V gene (reference sequence), CDR1 corresponds to SGHKS and CDR2 to YYEKEE. The sequence derives from a human donor in good health. The chain was built from TRBV5-5 and TRBJ2-7, and possibly TRBD1, on 5 matching bases. The specimen was CD8+ T cells from blood. The CDR3 corresponds to CASSLDVQGWNEQYF. The nucleotide sequence reads as follows: TGTGCCAGCAGCTTGGACGTCCAGGGTTGGAACGAGCAGTACTTC. The variable domain in full, with residues beyond the CDR3 obtained from the reference TRBV5-5 and TRBJ2-7 genes, is DAGVTQSPTHLIKTRGQQVTLRCSPISGHKSVSWYQQVLGQGPQFIFQYYEKEERGRGNFPDRFSARQFPNYSSELNVNALLLGDSALYLCASSLDVQGWNEQYFGPGTRLTVT.